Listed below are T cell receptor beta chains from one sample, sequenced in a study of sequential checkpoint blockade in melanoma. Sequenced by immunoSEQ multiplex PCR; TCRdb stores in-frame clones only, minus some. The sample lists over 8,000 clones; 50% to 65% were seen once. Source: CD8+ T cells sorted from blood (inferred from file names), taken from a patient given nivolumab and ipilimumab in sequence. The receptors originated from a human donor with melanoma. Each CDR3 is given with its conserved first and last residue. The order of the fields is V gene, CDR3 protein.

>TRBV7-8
CASSLGTLTEQYF
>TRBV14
CASPTQAEYAGANVLTF
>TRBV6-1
CASSERGGIGYGYTF
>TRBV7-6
CASSLAIAAQETQYF
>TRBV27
CASSLSLNYGYTF
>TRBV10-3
CAIKSGLAGVGSYEQYF
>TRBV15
CATSRLIVTGGADTQYF
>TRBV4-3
CASSQGTGDPTYEQYF
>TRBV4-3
CASSQDVEETQYF
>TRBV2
CASDTGGGGEQYF
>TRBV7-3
CASSLGQGRTEAFF
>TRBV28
CASSQGFGTQYF
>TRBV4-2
CASSFPGAPNEKLFF
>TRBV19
CASSTSLANVLTF
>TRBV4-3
CASSQDLSSSYNEQFF
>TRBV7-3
CASSPGTRPYEQYF
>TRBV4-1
CASSQDRTGQGSEAFF
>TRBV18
CASSRTGPIYNEQFF
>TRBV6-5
CASSYSGGRETQYF
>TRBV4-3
CASSQESGGGANVLTF
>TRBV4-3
CASSQDRAGDQPQHF
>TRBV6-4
CASSASAGLAGAEQFF
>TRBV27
CASSQRRQLPNEKLFF
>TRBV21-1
CASSKRQGRVGNQPQHF
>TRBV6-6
CASSWGTAETQYF
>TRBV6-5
CASRESNEQFF
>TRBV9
CASSAGGGPDTQYF
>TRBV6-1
CASSENTGTGNNEQFF
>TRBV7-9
CASSSRRRGGDNEQFF
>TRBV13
CASSLTGGRGAYEQYF
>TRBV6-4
CASSPGTGGFETQYF
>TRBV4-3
CASSQGRASGDEQFF
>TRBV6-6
CASSGDRDYTGELFF
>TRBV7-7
CASSLVTSGATDTQYF
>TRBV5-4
CASEVAGYNEQFF
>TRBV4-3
CASSQDMIAGLLSDEQFF
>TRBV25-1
CASSEFGTTSGVENIQYF
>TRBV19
CASSHRLAADTQYF
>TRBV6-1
CASETGVFEAFF
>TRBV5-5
CASSLAKRDEQYF
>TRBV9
CASTRGGELYSGNTIYF
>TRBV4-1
CASSQDRGVEQYF
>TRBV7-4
CASSLIGESSYNEQFF
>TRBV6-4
CASSPGTEAGDEQFF
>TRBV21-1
CASSWGQGHPNPDTQYF
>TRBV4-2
CASSQDLSTDTQYF
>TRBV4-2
CASSQEEGGPLGYEQYF
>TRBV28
CASSFLPGQANTEAFF